The 32 T cell receptor beta chains below come from one sample, sequenced in a study of T-cell reconstitution after alpha-beta-depleted transplantation in children. TCRbeta library preparation incorporated unique molecular identifiers. One entry per CDR3 protein results from TCRdb running MiXCR on the PCR reads. The sample carries 600,000 or so distinct CDR3 sequences, roughly 23% recorded once. The source material was PBMCs, mostly from graft donor cells, sampled 360 days after TCRalphabeta/CD19-depleted stem cell transplant. Receptors originate from a boy in the first two years of life who had a stem cell transplant for acute myeloid leukemia, so the T cells may come from the graft donor.

V is TRBV9 and J is TRBJ1-1; no clear D gene. Trimming cost V 4 bases and J 5 bases, with 12 bases left between them. This CDR3 has 13 residues. The germline CDR1 and CDR2 sequences are SGDLS and YYNGEE. CDR3 loop: CASSPSVGTEAFF. CDR3 coding DNA: TGTGCCAGCAGCCCCTCGGTGGGAACTGAAGCTTTCTTT.

This clonotype was seen repeatedly, ten times or more. The chain joins TRBV3-1 to TRBJ2-7; possibly TRBD1 or TRBD2 for D (5 bases each). CDR3 size: 15 residues. V was cut by 4 bases and J by 0 bases, with 13 bases left in between. Germline V gene sequence: CDR1 LGHDT, CDR2 YNNKEL (reference sequence). This chain's CDR3 is CASSRTWDLSYEQYF. As DNA, the CDR3 is TGTGCCAGCAGCCGAACCTGGGACCTCTCCTACGAGCAGTACTTC.

The table lists this clonotype with a count of one. This chain connects TRBV7-9 to TRBJ2-3; D could derive from TRBD1 or TRBD2 (6 bases each). Deletions cut 8 bases from V and 0 bases from J, with 15 bases between. This CDR3 spans 15 amino acids. Germline assignment: CDR1 SEHNR and CDR2 FQNEAQ (reference sequence). CDR3 sequence (DNA): TGTGCCAGCGAGGCCTCGGGGGCCAGCACAGATACGCAGTATTTT. This sequence encodes CASEASGASTDTQYF. Full variable domain (remainder filled in from reference TRBV7-9 and TRBJ2-3): DTGVSQNPRHKITKRGQNVTFRCDPISEHNRLYWYRQTLGQGPEFLTYFQNEAQLEKSRLLSDRFSAERPKGSFSTLEIQRTEQGDSAMYLCASEASGASTDTQYFGPGTRLTVL.

This clonotype was detected a few times. The chain employs TRBV15 and TRBJ2-5; the match to TRBD1 covers 8 bases. The J segment lost 1 base and the V segment lost 9 bases, leaving 7 bases of the junction unmatched. Per germline, CDR1 LNHNV and CDR2 YYDKDF (reference sequence). The CDR3 is 14 amino acids. CDR3 nucleotides: TGTGCCACGCGGGCTACAGGGGGCCAAGAGACCCAGTACTTC. Translated, it gives CATRATGGQETQYF. The full variable domain, rest sourced from reference TRBV15 and TRBJ2-5, is DAMVIQNPRYQVTQFGKPVTLSCSQTLNHNVMYWYQQKSSQAPKLLFHYYDKDFNNEADTPDNFQSRRPNTSFCFLDIRSPGLGDTAMYLCATRATGGQETQYFGPGTRLLVL.

This chain joins TRBV5-1 and TRBJ1-3, with D tentatively TRBD1 (6 bases). CDR1 is SGHRS and CDR2 is YFSETQ in the germline V gene. V was cut by 1 base and J by 3 bases, with 11 bases left in between. The CDR3 totals 15 residues. The CDR3 spells CASSLQQGRGNTIYF. The CDR3, as DNA: TGCGCCAGCAGCTTGCAACAGGGTCGTGGAAACACCATATATTTT.

This clonotype has just a few counts. The genes are TRBV20-1 and TRBJ2-2, with 9 bases aligning to TRBD1. Germline trimming cut 7 bases from V and 4 bases from J; bases unmatched to any gene: 13. This CDR3 region has 16 residues. Germline-derived CDR1 and CDR2 are DFQATT and SNEGSKA (reference sequence). CDR3 DNA: TGCAGTGGGAGTGGGCCGGGACAGGGAGGCACCGGGGAGCTGTTTTTT. Amino acid sequence: CSGSGPGQGGTGELFF.

This clonotype was found a few times. This chain joins TRBV12-3 or TRBV12-4 and TRBJ1-2, with 10 positions matching TRBD1. This CDR3 spans 14 amino acids. Trimming took 5 bases from V and 6 from J; bases not matched to a gene: 6. CDR3 protein: CASSPRQGADGYTF. The CDR3, as DNA: TGTGCCAGCAGTCCAAGACAGGGGGCGGATGGCTACACCTTC.

This clonotype has just a few counts. The chain recombines TRBV20-1 with TRBJ2-5; unclear D gene. The CDR3 runs to 15 residues. V lost 2 bases and J 3 bases, leaving 16 bases between the germline ends. CDR1 and CDR2 (germline): DFQATT, SNEGSKA (reference sequence). CDR3 loop: CSARLAPSPKETQYF. CDR3 DNA: TGCAGTGCTAGATTAGCCCCCAGCCCGAAAGAGACCCAGTACTTC.

V usage is TRBV7-2 and J usage is TRBJ2-5, with D tentatively TRBD2 (6 bases). The CDR3 contains 15 residues. Germline CDR1 SGHTA, CDR2 FQGNSA. V lost 5 bases and J lost 1, with 14 bases in between. CDR3 in DNA: TGTGCCAGCAGCCAGGACTACTTACCCCAAGAGACCCAGTACTTC. Protein product: CASSQDYLPQETQYF.

This clonotype has more than one count but fewer than ten. V usage is TRBV7-3 and J usage is TRBJ2-3; 7 positions agree with TRBD2. Germline V gives CDR1 SGHTA, CDR2 FQGTGA. J gave up 1 base and V 4 bases, and 11 bases lay outside the gene matches. This CDR3 has 17 residues. The CDR3 nucleotides are TGTGCCAGCAGCTCAGATCCTAGCGGAAGTCGCACAGATACGCAGTATTTT. This sequence encodes CASSSDPSGSRTDTQYF.

The chain recombines TRBV4-3 with TRBJ2-7; TRBD1 or TRBD2 may be the D gene (5 bases each). Trimming left V 4 bases short and J 6 bases short, with 13 bases between. Per the germline V gene, CDR1 is LGHNA and CDR2 is YSLEER. The CDR3 length is 13 residues. The CDR3 DNA is TGCGCCAGCAGCCTTCTGGGGGACGCCGAGCAGTACTTC. It encodes CASSLLGDAEQYF.

This clonotype has a count of ten or more. The chain recombines TRBV12-3 or TRBV12-4 with TRBJ2-7; 7 bases agree with TRBD1. V was clipped by 3 bases and J by 0 bases; unmatched bases: 11. The CDR3 spans 17 residues. In DNA form, the CDR3 reads TGTGCCAGCAGTTTCGACAGGGTCTTCTCAACCTCCTACGAGCAGTACTTC. Amino acids: CASSFDRVFSTSYEQYF.

The rearrangement links TRBV20-1 to TRBJ2-7; D uncertain. The CDR3 runs to 12 residues. Germline loops: CDR1 DFQATT, CDR2 SNEGSKA (reference sequence). Deletions cut 7 bases from V and 0 bases from J, with 10 bases between. The CDR3 DNA follows: TGCAGTGTTCGGATGCCCTCCTACGAGCAGTACTTC. It is translated as CSVRMPSYEQYF.

This rearrangement joins TRBV6-5 to TRBJ2-7; the D gene is possibly TRBD1 (6 bases). The germline gives CDR1 MNHEY, CDR2 SVGAGI. Between the trimmed V and J ends, which lost 2 bases and 7 bases, there was a span of 18 bases. This CDR3 is built from 15 residues. CDR3 amino acids: CASSYPTWGPREQYF. The CDR3 DNA sequence: TGTGCCAGCAGTTACCCCACTTGGGGGCCACGGGAGCAGTACTTC.

The chain carries TRBV12-3 or TRBV12-4 and TRBJ2-2; the match to TRBD2 covers 11 bases. This CDR3 comprises 18 residues. J was trimmed by 2 bases and V by 5 bases; bases with no gene match: 10. The CDR3 reads CASSGSSGGSRNTGELFF. DNA for the CDR3: TGTGCCAGCAGTGGTTCTAGCGGGGGGTCAAGAAACACCGGGGAGCTGTTTTTT.

J is TRBJ2-2 and V is TRBV20-1; 8 bases align to TRBD2. After removal of 1 base from V and 2 bases from J, the junction contained 3 bases not matched to a gene. The germline CDR1 and CDR2 sequences are DFQATT and SNEGSKA (reference sequence). CDR3 length: 15 amino acids. The CDR3 DNA reads as TGCAGTGCTAGAGCGGCGGGGGGCAACACCGGGGAGCTGTTTTTT. Translation: CSARAAGGNTGELFF.

This clonotype was counted between two and nine times. The chain carries TRBV18 and TRBJ2-7; D remains unclear. The CDR3 loop spans 15 amino acids. The V and J ends lost 6 bases and 2 bases respectively, with 17 bases between them. Germline CDR1 reads KGHSH; CDR2 reads LQKENI. CDR3 in DNA: TGTGCCAGCTCGTCCGAGCCGGGCCCAGCCTACGAGCAGTACTTC. Its protein is CASSSEPGPAYEQYF.

This clonotype was detected only a few times. The rearrangement joins TRBV7-6 to TRBJ2-7; a weak D match, TRBD2 (6 bases). V was shortened by 5 bases and J by 7 bases, with 18 bases between the two germline ends. CDR1 SGHVS and CDR2 FNYEAQ come from the germline V gene. The CDR3 extends over 14 amino acids. In nucleotides, the CDR3 is TGTGCCAGCAGCCCCCTGAGCAGGAGCGGGGAGCAGTACTTC. Amino acid sequence: CASSPLSRSGEQYF.

The chain uses TRBV5-1 and TRBJ2-1, with 12 bases matching TRBD2. This CDR3 has 14 amino acids. Germline V gives CDR1 SGHRS, CDR2 YFSETQ. J lost 5 bases, V lost 7 bases, and 4 bases had no gene match. As DNA, the CDR3 is TGCGCCAGCGGCCTAGCGGGGGGGCACAATGAGCAGTTCTTC. Amino acid sequence: CASGLAGGHNEQFF.

This chain joins TRBV4-3 and TRBJ1-3; no firm D call. Germline-derived CDR1 and CDR2 are LGHNA and YSLEER. The CDR3 contains 16 residues. V shed 1 base and J shed 1 base, with 11 bases lying between them. The CDR3 DNA sequence: TGCGCCAGCAGCCAAGCGGTCACAGTATCTGGAAACACCATATATTTT. Its protein is CASSQAVTVSGNTIYF.

The chain couples TRBV5-5 to TRBJ2-2; D ambiguous. V was clipped by 7 bases and J by 3 bases, with 19 bases between them. The CDR3 spans 16 residues. CDR1 and CDR2 (germline): SGHKS, YYEKEE (reference sequence). Written as DNA, the CDR3 is TGTGCCAGCGGCACTGGGCTTTTACGGGACACCGGGGAGCTGTTTTTT. Its translation is CASGTGLLRDTGELFF.

This clonotype has just a few counts. V and J are TRBV20-1 and TRBJ2-3; D gene uncertain. This CDR3 spans 13 amino acids. V was trimmed by 0 bases and J by 4 bases, leaving 8 bases between them. The germline gives CDR1 DFQATT, CDR2 SNEGSKA (reference sequence). This CDR3 is CSARDPSPDTQYF. The DNA for the CDR3 is TGCAGTGCTAGAGATCCCAGTCCAGATACGCAGTATTTT.

The chain joins TRBV29-1 to TRBJ1-1; 8 bases align to TRBD1. Per the germline V gene, CDR1 is SQVTM and CDR2 is ANQGSEA. The V and J ends lost 6 bases and 8 bases, in that order; junction bases with no gene match: 11. This CDR3 comprises 13 residues. CDR3 coding DNA: TGCAGCGTGGCGGGACAGGCGGATCCCGAAGCTTTCTTT. Translated, it gives CSVAGQADPEAFF.

This clonotype was seen ten or more times. This sequence joins TRBV5-1 and TRBJ2-2; maybe TRBD1 (6 bases). This CDR3 region has 15 residues. Germline CDR1 SGHRS, CDR2 YFSETQ. V was shortened by 6 bases and J by 4 bases, with 16 bases between the two germline ends. CDR3 sequence reads: CASTGQKASTGELFF. CDR3 DNA sequence: TGCGCCAGCACAGGACAGAAGGCTAGCACCGGGGAGCTGTTTTTT.

This clonotype was counted ten times or more. This chain joins TRBV6-5 and TRBJ2-1, with TRBD1 as a possible D gene (5 bases). There are 15 residues in the CDR3. Germline CDR1 reads MNHEY; CDR2 reads SVGAGI. V was shortened by 0 bases and J by 0 bases, with 6 bases between the two germline ends. CDR3: CASSYSDNSYNEQFF. Here the CDR3 DNA reads TGTGCCAGCAGTTACTCGGACAACTCCTACAATGAGCAGTTCTTC.

V usage is TRBV12-3 or TRBV12-4 and J usage is TRBJ1-2; D call uncertain. Trimming took 2 bases from V and 4 from J, leaving 11 bases between them. CDR3 length: 14 residues. The CDR3 reads CASSLRFKTYGYTF. DNA of the CDR3: TGTGCCAGCAGTTTAAGGTTTAAAACCTATGGCTACACCTTC.

Many counts were recorded for this clonotype. The chain has TRBV7-2 and TRBJ2-2, with 9 bases that match TRBD2. The CDR3 has 14 residues. With V trimmed by 6 bases and J by 6 bases, 5 bases remained unmatched. CDR1 is SGHTA and CDR2 is FQGNSA in the germline V gene. Written as DNA, the CDR3 is TGTGCCAGCAGGGGGACTAGCCTTGCCGGGGAGCTGTTTTTT. Translation: CASRGTSLAGELFF.

The gene calls are TRBV3-1 and TRBJ1-2; D remains ambiguous. This CDR3 has 17 residues. Germline V gene lookup returns CDR1 LGHDT and CDR2 YNNKEL (reference sequence). Trimming stripped 11 bases from V and 5 bases from J, with 30 bases between. The CDR3 region is CASSQFGLRAPLYGYTF. DNA for the CDR3: TGTGCCTCCAGCCAATTTGGGTTAAGGGCACCGTTATATGGCTACACCTTC.

This chain joins TRBV7-2 and TRBJ2-3; possibly TRBD2 for D (6 bases). Germline CDR1 and CDR2: SGHTA and FQGNSA. V lost 5 bases and J 7 bases, leaving 16 bases between the germline ends. CDR3 length: 14 residues. The CDR3 DNA reads TGTGCCAGCAGCCCCCCGCGGGGCGGGTATACGCAGTATTTT. It yields the protein CASSPPRGGYTQYF.

There are a few counts of this clonotype. DNA for the CDR3: TGTGCCACCAGCAGAGAACCCCGCTACGAGCAGTACGTC. Its protein product is CATSREPRYEQYV. This sequence joins TRBV15 and TRBJ2-7; D call uncertain. This CDR3 contains 13 residues. V shed 0 bases and J shed 3 bases, with 6 bases lying between them. Per the germline V gene, CDR1 is LNHNV and CDR2 is YYDKDF (reference sequence).

The chain joins TRBV6-1 to TRBJ2-2; D gene uncertain. Germline-derived CDR1 and CDR2 are MNHNS and SASEGT. The CDR3 length is 13 residues. Trimming removed 7 bases from V and 1 base from J, with 7 bases in between. CDR3 residues: CASIEGNTGELFF. The DNA for the CDR3 is TGTGCCAGCATCGAAGGGAACACCGGGGAGCTGTTTTTT.

The V and J genes are TRBV27 and TRBJ1-1; no clear D gene. The V gene lost 4 bases and the J gene lost 0 bases, with 18 bases spanning the gap. Germline-derived CDR1 and CDR2 are MNHEY and SMNVEV (reference sequence). This CDR3 is 17 amino acids long. CDR3 in DNA: TGTGCCAGCAGTTCCTTAGGCCTCCGGGCTATGAACACTGAAGCTTTCTTT. Translated, it gives CASSSLGLRAMNTEAFF.